Listed here are 18 T cell receptor beta chains from one sample, sequenced in a study of T cells in Graves' hyperthyroidism and ophthalmopathy. Amplification of TCR beta CDR3 regions used RNA as the template. An initial round of RT-PCR targeting the TCR CDR3 relied on the HTBI primer set. TCRdb redid the calling of the multiplex PCR reads with MiXCR, one entry per CDR3 protein. The top ten hold under 55% of the sample, which has fewer than 350,000 distinct CDR3 sequences, 15% to 20% seen once. The specimen was blood. These receptors all stem from a woman aged 50 to 65 with Graves' hyperthyroidism.

This clonotype was seen many times. The J gene is TRBJ2-3, the V gene TRBV12-3 or TRBV12-4, with 7 nucleotides matching TRBD2. This CDR3 spans 16 amino acids. With 1 base clipped from V and 2 bases from J, the junction kept 6 bases outside the gene matches. The CDR3 here is CASSLGLAVLTDTQYF. The CDR3 coding sequence is TGTGCCAGCAGTTTAGGGCTAGCGGTTCTCACAGATACGCAGTATTTT.

This clonotype has ten or more counts. Germline and junction disagree at one end, which may indicate a read error. V gene TRBV7-6 combines with J gene TRBJ2-3; TRBD2 matches 9 bases. The CDR3 runs 14 residues. The germline CDR1 and CDR2 sequences are SGHVS and FNYEAQ. CDR3 region: CASSSGTSRDTQYF. The CDR3 DNA reads TGTGCCAGCAGCTCCGGGACTAGCAGAGATACGCAGTATTTT.

In this sample, this clonotype turned up many times. The V and J genes are TRBV7-2 and TRBJ2-1; no definite D call. The V end lost 1 base, the J end lost 7 bases, and 11 bases lay between the germline ends. Germline values: CDR1 SGHTA, CDR2 FQGNSA. The CDR3 consists of 14 residues. The CDR3 bases are TGTGCCAGCAGCTTAGGAGGCGGCGAGAATGAGCAGTTCTTC. Its translation: CASSLGGGENEQFF.

This clonotype came up many times. V is TRBV12-3 or TRBV12-4 and J is TRBJ1-1; D call uncertain. CDR3 size: 12 residues. Trimming shortened V by 5 bases and J by 1 base, and 5 bases separated the two germline ends. The CDR3 bases are TGTGCCAGCAGTAGACAGAACACTGAAGCTTTCTTT. This sequence encodes CASSRQNTEAFF.

V and J are TRBV6-5 and TRBJ2-1, with D unresolved. Looked up from germline, CDR1 is MNHEY and CDR2 is SVGAGI. The germline V and J ends were trimmed by 2 bases and 8 bases, with 13 bases remaining between them. The CDR3 sequence is 14 residues long. Here the CDR3 DNA reads TGTGCCAGCAGTTACAGTAACTCAAACGATGAGCAGTTCTTC. It specifies CASSYSNSNDEQFF.

This clonotype was recorded a few times. This sequence joins TRBV9 and TRBJ1-3, with D tentatively TRBD1 (6 bases). The V end lost 4 bases, the J end lost 3 bases, and 20 bases lay between the germline ends. This CDR3 has 17 amino acids. Germline values: CDR1 SGDLS, CDR2 YYNGEE. CDR3 DNA: TGTGCCAGCAGCTTTCCAAGGTCGGGGGGCGATGGAAACACCATATATTTT. This gives the protein CASSFPRSGGDGNTIYF.

The chain links TRBV19 to TRBJ1-2; 9 bases fit TRBD1. The CDR3 is 13 amino acids. The V segment lost 6 bases and the J segment 8 bases; nucleotides outside the gene matches: 7. Per the germline V gene, CDR1 is LNHDA and CDR2 is SQIVND (reference sequence). CDR3 nucleotide sequence: TGTGCCAGTAGCTCACAGGGGGCGTCGGGCTACACCTTC. As protein: CASSSQGASGYTF.

There are many counts of this clonotype. This sequence joins TRBV3-1 and TRBJ1-1; D gene ambiguous. The CDR3 runs to 15 residues. Trimming pared 3 bases from V and 10 bases from J, leaving 21 bases between. Germline V gives CDR1 LGHDT, CDR2 YNNKEL (reference sequence). The CDR3 is CASSHSMKGWEGAFF. The CDR3 coding sequence is TGTGCCAGCAGCCATTCAATGAAAGGGTGGGAAGGAGCTTTCTTT.

This clonotype was found many times. This chain links TRBV11-2 with TRBJ2-5, with 7 bases fitting TRBD2. This CDR3 has 14 residues. V shed 5 bases, J shed 2 bases, and the junction held 5 bases outside the gene matches. The germline V gene has CDR1 SGHAT and CDR2 FQNNGV. For the CDR3, the DNA is TGTGCCAGCAGCACCGGGACTACACAAGAGACCCAGTACTTC. It is translated as CASSTGTTQETQYF. The complete variable domain, with remaining parts taken from reference TRBV11-2 and TRBJ2-5, reads EAGVAQSPRYKIIEKRQSVAFWCNPISGHATLYWYQQILGQGPKLLIQFQNNGVVDDSQLPKDRFSAERLKGVDSTLKIQPAKLEDSAVYLCASSTGTTQETQYFGPGTRLLVL.

This clonotype occurred many times. The rearrangement links TRBV11-2 to TRBJ2-1, with TRBD2 matching over 7 bases. V was clipped by 9 bases and J by 2 bases; unmatched bases: 10. Germline-derived CDR1 and CDR2 are SGHAT and FQNNGV. This CDR3 has 15 amino acids. CDR3 nucleotides: TGTGCCAGTCAGATATTAGCGGGCGCCTACAATGAGCAGTTCTTC. This encodes CASQILAGAYNEQFF.

This clonotype was observed at least ten times. The chain is built from TRBV6-1 and TRBJ1-5; D gene unclear. The CDR3 runs 13 residues. V lost 6 bases and J 1 base, leaving 7 bases between the germline ends. Germline V CDR1 and CDR2: MNHNS, SASEGT. The CDR3 sequence: CASSVGSNQPQHF. The CDR3 DNA is TGTGCCAGCAGCGTAGGAAGCAATCAGCCCCAGCATTTT.

This clonotype showed up many times. Its ends do not fully match the called genes, so a read error is possible. V is TRBV2 and J is TRBJ1-1; D not resolved. The CDR3 runs to 12 residues. The V gene's germline CDR1 is SNHLY and CDR2 FYNNEI. CDR3 residues: CASCEGNTEAFF. The CDR3 region has the DNA TGTGCCAGCTGTGAGGGAAACACTGAAGCTTTCTTT.

This clonotype was counted at least ten times. The chain uses TRBV9 and TRBJ2-3; 8 nucleotides agree with TRBD2. Germline V CDR1 and CDR2: SGDLS, YYNGEE. The J segment lost 4 bases and the V segment lost 0 bases, leaving 7 bases of the junction unmatched. The CDR3 consists of 16 residues. The CDR3 nucleotides read TGTGCCAGCAGCGTAGGAGAGCGGGAGTGGGCAGATACGCAGTATTTT. Its translation: CASSVGEREWADTQYF.

This clonotype was detected only a few times. The chain carries TRBV18 and TRBJ1-6; 11 nucleotides agree with TRBD1. Unmatched junction bases numbered 2, after V lost 6 bases and J lost 1 base. This CDR3 is 16 amino acids long. Germline V gene data show CDR1 as KGHSH and CDR2 as LQKENI. The CDR3 spells CASSRDRGSYNSPLHF. The CDR3 DNA sequence: TGTGCCAGCTCCCGGGACAGGGGGTCCTATAATTCACCCCTCCACTTT.

The V and J genes are TRBV7-6 and TRBJ2-7; 8 bases are a match to TRBD2. V trimming: 5 bases; J trimming: 6 bases; junction bases outside the gene matches: 3. Per germline, CDR1 SGHVS and CDR2 FNYEAQ. This CDR3 has 12 amino acids. The CDR3 reads CASSQSGGEQYV. The CDR3 nucleotides read TGTGCCAGCAGCCAGAGCGGGGGCGAGCAGTACGTC.

This clonotype was detected a few times. The rearrangement uses TRBV29-1 and TRBJ2-3; 13 positions match TRBD2. Germline lookup yields CDR1 SQVTM and CDR2 ANQGSEA. The CDR3 loop spans 15 amino acids. With V trimmed by 6 bases and J by 3 bases, 6 bases remained unmatched. CDR3 in amino acids: CSVHGLAGVTDTQYF. The CDR3 region has the DNA TGCAGCGTCCATGGACTAGCGGGAGTAACAGATACGCAGTATTTT.

The chain couples TRBV12-3 or TRBV12-4 to TRBJ1-1, with a possible D match to TRBD1 (5 bases). V lost 4 bases to trimming and J lost 8 bases, with 11 bases between them. The CDR3 covers 12 residues. CDR3 in DNA: TGTGCCAGCAGTTCGACCGGGGCAGAAGCTTTCTTT. Encoded protein: CASSSTGAEAFF.

This clonotype was observed a handful of times. A read error may produce the germline difference seen at one junction end. This chain uses TRBV6-1 with TRBJ1-4, with 7 bases fitting TRBD1. CDR3 length: 14 residues. The germline V gene has CDR1 MNHNS and CDR2 SASEGT. The CDR3 loop reads CASSEGGTNEKLFF. The CDR3 region has the DNA TGTGCCAGCAGCGAAGGGGGCACTAATGAAAAACTGTTTTTT.